This T cell receptor beta chain derives from a study of blood T cell repertoires in COVID-19. Study information: COVID-19 samples collected from the United States, Italy and Spain covered acute and convalescent phases.

Germline CDR1 and CDR2: SGHTA and FQGNSA. The CDR3 runs to 13 residues. V shed 5 bases and J shed 6 bases, with 13 bases lying between them. Assay used: immunoSEQ multiplex PCR; TCRdb lists only in-frame clones, some missing. The repertoire consists of about 240,000 clones, with about 86% occurring once and the leading ten covering roughly a tenth. The J gene is TRBJ1-1, the V gene TRBV7-2; D is possibly TRBD1 (6 bases). The clonotype was recovered from a woman older than 75 with acute or convalescent COVID-19. The material sequenced was peripheral blood. The CDR3 coding sequence is TGTGCCAGCAGCCTCCGGACAGTCGCTGAAGCTTTCTTT. It encodes CASSLRTVAEAFF.